This passage covers 18 T cell receptor beta chains from one sample sequenced in a study of control samples from healthy donors and cancer patients. Libraries were prepared by immunoSEQ multiplex PCR; TCRdb keeps only in-frame clonotypes and omits some of them. The sample records 95,000 to 130,000 clones, about 88% being singletons. Sequenced material: blood. Source of these receptors: a woman in her 70s in good health.

The J gene is TRBJ2-5, the V gene TRBV10-1, with 7 bases matching TRBD2. Trimming took 3 bases from V and 4 from J; bases not matched to a gene: 11. CDR3 length: 16 residues. Germline CDR1 WNHNN, CDR2 SYGVQD (reference sequence). In nucleotides, the CDR3 is TGCGCCAGCAGTGAAGGGTTGCGGGGGTCGGGAGAGACCCAGTACTTC. This sequence encodes CASSEGLRGSGETQYF.

The V and J genes are TRBV3-1 (or the pseudogene TRBV3-2) and TRBJ1-2; no reliable D call. In germline, CDR1 is LGHDT, CDR2 YNNKEL (reference sequence). V shed 2 bases and J shed 0 bases, with 16 bases lying between them. This CDR3 is built from 17 residues. CDR3 loop: CASSQWALSVTNYGYTF. In nucleotides, the CDR3 is TGTGCCAGCAGCCAATGGGCCCTTTCTGTTACTAACTATGGCTACACCTTC.

The V call is TRBV7-8, the J call TRBJ2-7; a weak D match, TRBD1 (6 bases). CDR1 and CDR2 from the germline V gene are SGHVS and FQNEAQ. V lost 7 bases, J lost 5 bases, and 9 bases lay in between. This CDR3 is built from 11 residues. CDR3 residues: CASTRTDEQYF. CDR3 in DNA: TGTGCCAGCACCAGGACAGACGAGCAGTACTTC.

This chain uses TRBV18 with TRBJ1-5; TRBD1 matches 11 bases. CDR1 KGHSH and CDR2 LQKENI come from the germline V gene. Germline trimming cut 1 base from V and 4 bases from J; bases unmatched to any gene: 3. This CDR3 is 16 amino acids long. The CDR3 region is CASSPRGTGGNQPQHF. In DNA form, the CDR3 reads TGTGCCAGCTCACCACGTGGGACAGGGGGGAATCAGCCCCAGCATTTT.

This clone appeared once. Other DNA sequences from this sample encode an identical CDR3 as well. This sequence joins TRBV18 and TRBJ2-5; D gene ambiguous. The V gene lost 0 bases and the J gene lost 4 bases, with 6 bases spanning the gap. Germline loops: CDR1 KGHSH, CDR2 LQKENI. This CDR3 contains 13 residues. CDR3 coding DNA: TGTGCCAGCTCACCACCTTCGGCAGAGACCCAGTACTTC. Protein product: CASSPPSAETQYF.

The CDR3 region has the DNA TGTGCCAGCAGCCAAACACTAGCGGTAGAGCAGTTCTTC. Protein sequence: CASSQTLAVEQFF. The chain joins TRBV6-2 or TRBV6-3 to TRBJ2-1; 8 nucleotides match TRBD2. After removal of 6 bases from V and 10 bases from J, the junction contained 8 bases not matched to a gene. The CDR3 has 13 residues. Germline CDR1 and CDR2: MNHEY and SVGEGT.

This clone was counted between two and nine times. The chain employs TRBV7-9 and TRBJ1-5; D gene uncertain. The CDR3 consists of 16 residues. V lost 1 base, J lost 0 bases, and 10 bases lay in between. The germline gives CDR1 SEHNR, CDR2 FQNEAQ (reference sequence). The CDR3 DNA follows: TGTGCCAGCAGCTTAGATGGGGTTTATAGCAATCAGCCCCAGCATTTT. Encoded protein: CASSLDGVYSNQPQHF.

This clone was seen once. Written as DNA, the CDR3 is TGCGCCAGCAGCGTGGACAGGGATGGTTCACCCCTCCACTTT. Translating it yields CASSVDRDGSPLHF. The chain is built from TRBV5-1 and TRBJ1-6; 8 bases line up with TRBD1. The CDR3 length is 14 residues. Germline assignment: CDR1 SGHRS and CDR2 YFSETQ. The V and J ends lost 4 bases and 9 bases, in that order; junction bases with no gene match: 6. The full variable domain, in which reference TRBV5-1 and TRBJ1-6 provide the parts outside the CDR3, is KAGVTQTPRYLIKTRGQQVTLSCSPISGHRSVSWYQQTPGQGLQFLFEYFSETQRNKGNFPGRFSGRQFSNSRSEMNVSTLELGDSALYLCASSVDRDGSPLHFGNGTRLTVT.

The chain combines TRBV4-1 with TRBJ1-1, with D perhaps TRBD1 (5 bases). CDR1 is MGHRA, CDR2 YSYEKL, per germline. This CDR3 comprises 15 residues. The ends were cut back, 1 base at V and 3 bases at J, with 12 bases in the middle. CDR3 DNA sequence: TGCGCCAGCAGCCAAGGGGGCACCCTGGACACTGAAGCTTTCTTT. This sequence encodes CASSQGGTLDTEAFF.

CDR3 loop: CASSADVGTEAFF. Written as DNA, the CDR3 is TGTGCCAGCAGCGCGGACGTAGGCACTGAAGCTTTCTTT. V usage is TRBV9 and J usage is TRBJ1-1; D remains unclear. V lost 3 bases, J lost 4 bases, and 10 bases lay in between. Germline values: CDR1 SGDLS, CDR2 YYNGEE. The CDR3 runs 13 residues. Filled out from reference TRBV9 and TRBJ1-1, the complete variable domain reads DSGVTQTPKHLITATGQRVTLRCSPRSGDLSVYWYQQSLDQGLQFLIQYYNGEERAKGNILERFSAQQFPDLHSELNLSSLELGDSALYFCASSADVGTEAFFGQGTRLTVV.

The chain carries TRBV10-1 and TRBJ2-3; D call uncertain. Germline assignment: CDR1 WNHNN and CDR2 SYGVQD (reference sequence). V was pared by 2 bases and J by 4 bases, with 7 bases between. The CDR3 runs to 13 residues. In nucleotides, the CDR3 is TGCGCCAGCAGTGAGGTCCTAGCAGATACGCAGTATTTT. Protein sequence: CASSEVLADTQYF.

The genes are TRBV11-2 and TRBJ2-3, with a weak D call TRBD2 (5 bases). The CDR3 sequence is 15 residues long. Trimming cost V 7 bases and J 4 bases, with 18 bases left between them. Germline V gene lookup returns CDR1 SGHAT and CDR2 FQNNGV. CDR3 bases: TGTGCCAGCACCCATCCCCCGGGGATGGCAGATACGCAGTATTTT. It yields the protein CASTHPPGMADTQYF.

V gene TRBV27 combines with J gene TRBJ1-4; tentatively, D is TRBD1 (5 bases). Trimming cost V 3 bases and J 7 bases, with 12 bases left between them. From germline, CDR1 is MNHEY and CDR2 SMNVEV (reference sequence). The CDR3 consists of 14 residues. The CDR3 is CASSLVGRGEKLFF. In DNA form, the CDR3 reads TGTGCCAGCAGTTTGGTGGGGCGCGGTGAAAAACTGTTTTTT.

This chain links TRBV6-5 with TRBJ2-1; TRBD1 might be the D (5 bases). Germline CDR1 MNHEY, CDR2 SVGAGI. The ends were cut back, 2 bases at V and 6 bases at J, with 14 bases in the middle. This CDR3 has 15 residues. CDR3 nucleotide sequence: TGTGCCAGCAGTTACCCTGGACACAAAGGCAATGAGCAGTTCTTC. This encodes CASSYPGHKGNEQFF.

The chain uses TRBV20-1 and TRBJ2-7; D call uncertain. CDR3 length equals 11 residues. V was shortened by 6 bases and J by 6 bases, with 12 bases between the two germline ends. CDR1 and CDR2 (germline): DFQATT, SNEGSKA (reference sequence). In DNA form, the CDR3 reads TGCAGTGCCCCACTCGCAGCCGAGCAGTACTTC. Protein product: CSAPLAAEQYF.

This clone was recorded once. J is TRBJ1-2 and V is TRBV21-1; TRBD1 is the table's D call and was not checked against the DNA. TRBV21-1 is a pseudogene segment. This CDR3 is 13 amino acids long. CDR3 region: CASSVPRGSGYTF. CDR3 coding DNA: TGTGCCAGCAGCGTACCCAGGGGGAGTGGCTACACCTTC.

The chain has TRBV11-2 and TRBJ2-4; D is unclear. Germline lookup yields CDR1 SGHAT and CDR2 FQNNGV. V was trimmed by 5 bases and J by 0 bases, leaving 20 bases between them. The CDR3 has 18 amino acids. CDR3 sequence reads: CASSLSALNPLAKNIQYF. Written as DNA, the CDR3 is TGTGCCAGCAGCCTCTCGGCATTGAATCCGCTAGCCAAAAACATTCAGTACTTC. The variable domain in full, with the rest retrieved from reference TRBV11-2 and TRBJ2-4, is EAGVAQSPRYKIIEKRQSVAFWCNPISGHATLYWYQQILGQGPKLLIQFQNNGVVDDSQLPKDRFSAERLKGVDSTLKIQPAKLEDSAVYLCASSLSALNPLAKNIQYFGAGTRLSVL.

This chain joins TRBV29-1 and TRBJ2-7; 7 nucleotides align to TRBD2. CDR3 length: 12 amino acids. Germline CDR1 and CDR2: SQVTM and ANQGSEA. V gave up 7 bases and J gave up 3 bases; unmatched junction bases: 6. CDR3 region: CSARGGVYEQYF. The CDR3 nucleotides are TGCAGCGCGCGTGGGGGGGTCTACGAGCAGTACTTC.